A selection of T cell receptor beta chains follows, all from one sample in a study of T-cell reconstitution after alpha-beta-depleted transplantation in children. TCRdb itself ran the PCR reads through MiXCR, one entry per CDR3 protein. The data show about half a million distinct CDR3 sequences, with approximately 13% seen just once and 4.5% to 6% held by the top ten. This material consisted of PBMCs from the stem cell graft donor, taken from the stem cell graft. The receptors stem from a human donor who donated a stem cell graft to a child with combined immunodeficiency. CDR3s include the opening cysteine and the closing phenylalanine or tryptophan. The D gene is left open where the match is weak. For some rows the clone size is stated as once, few or many, or as a class when expanded; others skip it.

cdr3_nt cdr3_aa j_call clone_size v_call d_call
TGTGCCAGCGAACCCAAATTTACAGATACGCAGTATTTT CASEPKFTDTQYF TRBJ2-3 many TRBV2 NA
TGTGCCAGCAGCTCGGGACTAGGGCGGTACGAGCAGTACTTC CASSSGLGRYEQYF TRBJ2-7 few TRBV7-9 TRBD2
TGTGCCATCAGTGGTGGGTCAGGGGGCCTCACTGGAAACACCATATATTTT CAISGGSGGLTGNTIYF TRBJ1-3 NA TRBV10-3 TRBD1
TGTGCCAGCAGCCCCCAGAAGGGCGACAGTTACGGAAACACCATATATTTT CASSPQKGDSYGNTIYF TRBJ1-3 few TRBV7-9 NA
TGTGCCAGCAGCTTTGGGTCCGCATTCGGGGAGACCCAGTACTTC CASSFGSAFGETQYF TRBJ2-5 NA TRBV5-6 NA
TGTGCCAGCAGCCTGACGCCGGCAGATGACGAGCAGTACTTC CASSLTPADDEQYF TRBJ2-7 NA TRBV12-3/TRBV12-4 NA
TGTGCCAGCAGCCCGAGGACAGCTGAAGCTTTCTTT CASSPRTAEAFF TRBJ1-1 NA TRBV7-9 NA
TGCGCCAGCCGCTTCCAGGGGATGAACACTGAAGCTTTCTTT CASRFQGMNTEAFF TRBJ1-1 few TRBV5-1 NA
TGTGCCAGCAGACTTGGACAGGGTTTCTATGGCTACACCTTC CASRLGQGFYGYTF TRBJ1-2 few TRBV12-3/TRBV12-4 TRBD1
TGTGCCTGGAACGGGGCTAGCGGGAGGCTTGAGCAGTTCTTC CAWNGASGRLEQFF TRBJ2-1 few TRBV30 TRBD2
TGTGCCAGCAGCCAAGATTGGAAAGCCACAGATACGCAGTATTTT CASSQDWKATDTQYF TRBJ2-3 NA TRBV3-1 NA
TGTGCCAGCAGTCTTCAGGGGGGGGTGGGGAATCAGCCCCAGCATTTT CASSLQGGVGNQPQHF TRBJ1-5 many TRBV12-3/TRBV12-4 TRBD1
TGCGCCAGCAGCTTGGACAGACTAGCGGGACCAGAGACCCAGTACTTC CASSLDRLAGPETQYF TRBJ2-5 NA TRBV5-1 TRBD2
TGTGCCAGTAGTATTGGACTGGAAAATTCACCCCTCCACTTT CASSIGLENSPLHF TRBJ1-6 few TRBV19 NA